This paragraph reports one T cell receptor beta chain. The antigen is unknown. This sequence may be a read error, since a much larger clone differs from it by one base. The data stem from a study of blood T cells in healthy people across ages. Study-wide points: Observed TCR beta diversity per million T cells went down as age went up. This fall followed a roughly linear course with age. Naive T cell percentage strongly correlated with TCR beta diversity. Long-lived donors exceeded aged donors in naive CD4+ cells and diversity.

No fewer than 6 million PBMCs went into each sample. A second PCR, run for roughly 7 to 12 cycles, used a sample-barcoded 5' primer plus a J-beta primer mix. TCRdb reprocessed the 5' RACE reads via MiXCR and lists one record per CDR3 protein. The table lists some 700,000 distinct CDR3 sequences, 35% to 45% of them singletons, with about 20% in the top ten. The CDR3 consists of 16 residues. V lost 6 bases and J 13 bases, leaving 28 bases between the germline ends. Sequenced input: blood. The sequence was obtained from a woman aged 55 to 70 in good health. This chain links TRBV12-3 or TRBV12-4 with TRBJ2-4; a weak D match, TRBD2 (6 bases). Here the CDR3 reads CASSPGRDWGQEIQYF. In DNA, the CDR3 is TGTGCCAGCAGCCCGGGGCGGGATTGGGGCCAAGAGATCCAGTACTTC.